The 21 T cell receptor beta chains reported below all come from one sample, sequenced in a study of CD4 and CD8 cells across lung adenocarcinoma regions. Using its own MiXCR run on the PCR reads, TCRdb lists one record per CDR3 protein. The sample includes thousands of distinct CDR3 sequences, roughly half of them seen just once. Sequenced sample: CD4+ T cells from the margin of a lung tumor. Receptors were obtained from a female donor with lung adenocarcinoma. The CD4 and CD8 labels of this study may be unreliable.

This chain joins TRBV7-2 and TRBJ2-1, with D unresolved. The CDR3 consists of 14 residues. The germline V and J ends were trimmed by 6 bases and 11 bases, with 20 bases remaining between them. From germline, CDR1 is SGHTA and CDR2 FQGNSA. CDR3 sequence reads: CASRAIGARNKQFF. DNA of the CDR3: TGTGCCAGCAGGGCCATCGGAGCTAGAAATAAGCAGTTCTTC.

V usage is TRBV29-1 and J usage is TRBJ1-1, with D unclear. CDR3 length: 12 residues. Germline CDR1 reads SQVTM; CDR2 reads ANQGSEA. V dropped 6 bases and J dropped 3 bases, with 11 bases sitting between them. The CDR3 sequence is CSVKAVDTEAFF. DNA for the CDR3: TGCAGCGTAAAAGCGGTAGACACTGAAGCTTTCTTT.

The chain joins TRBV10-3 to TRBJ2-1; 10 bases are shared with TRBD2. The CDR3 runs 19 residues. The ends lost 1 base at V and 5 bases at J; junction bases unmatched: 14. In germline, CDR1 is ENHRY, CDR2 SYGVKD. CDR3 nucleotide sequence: TGTGCCATCAGTGAGTTTTCTAGCGGGAGCTCCTCCCTGGACAATGAGCAGTTCTTC. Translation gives CAISEFSSGSSSLDNEQFF.

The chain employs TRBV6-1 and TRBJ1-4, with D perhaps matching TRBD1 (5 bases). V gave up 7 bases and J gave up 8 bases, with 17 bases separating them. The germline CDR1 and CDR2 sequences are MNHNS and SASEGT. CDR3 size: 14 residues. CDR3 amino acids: CASTPVGGGEKLFF. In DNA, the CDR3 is TGTGCCAGCACCCCCGTGGGGGGGGGGGAAAAACTGTTTTTT.

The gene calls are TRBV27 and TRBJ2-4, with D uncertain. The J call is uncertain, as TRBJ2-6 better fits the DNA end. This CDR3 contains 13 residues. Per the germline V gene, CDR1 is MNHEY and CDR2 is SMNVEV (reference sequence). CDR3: CASSISGANVLTF. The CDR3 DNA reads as TGTGCCAGCAGTATCTCTGGGGCCAACGTCCTGACTTTC.

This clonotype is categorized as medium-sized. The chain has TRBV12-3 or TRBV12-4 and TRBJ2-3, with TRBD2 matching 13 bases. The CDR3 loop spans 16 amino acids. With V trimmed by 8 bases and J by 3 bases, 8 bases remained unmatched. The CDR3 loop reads CASRRTSGSGTDTQYF. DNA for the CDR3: TGTGCCAGCCGACGGACTAGCGGGAGTGGGACAGATACGCAGTATTTT.

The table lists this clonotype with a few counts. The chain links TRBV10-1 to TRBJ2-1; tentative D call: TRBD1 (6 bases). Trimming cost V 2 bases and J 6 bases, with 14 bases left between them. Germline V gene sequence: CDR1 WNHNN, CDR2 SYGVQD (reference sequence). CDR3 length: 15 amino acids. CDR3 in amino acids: CASSEQGGTGNEQFF. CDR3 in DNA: TGCGCCAGCAGTGAGCAAGGGGGTACTGGCAATGAGCAGTTCTTC.

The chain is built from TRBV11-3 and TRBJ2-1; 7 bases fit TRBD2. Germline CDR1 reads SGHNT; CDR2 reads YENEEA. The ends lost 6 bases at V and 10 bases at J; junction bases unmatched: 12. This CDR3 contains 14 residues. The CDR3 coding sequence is TGTGCCAGCAGGATTGGGGCGGGAGCTGGGGAGCAGTTCTTC. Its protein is CASRIGAGAGEQFF.

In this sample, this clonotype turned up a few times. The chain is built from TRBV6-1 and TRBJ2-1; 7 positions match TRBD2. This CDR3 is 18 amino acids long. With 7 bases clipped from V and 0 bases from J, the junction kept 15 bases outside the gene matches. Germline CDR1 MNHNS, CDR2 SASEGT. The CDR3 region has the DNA TGTGCCAGCATCCCTGGGGGGGGACCTATTAGCTCCTACAATGAGCAGTTCTTC. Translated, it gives CASIPGGGPISSYNEQFF.

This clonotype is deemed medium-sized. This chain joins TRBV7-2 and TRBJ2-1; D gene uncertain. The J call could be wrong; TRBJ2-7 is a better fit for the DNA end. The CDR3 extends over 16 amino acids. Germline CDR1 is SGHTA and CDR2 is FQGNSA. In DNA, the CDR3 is TGTGCCAGCAGCCTCCTGACATTTTTTTCTCCCTACGAGCAGTACTTC. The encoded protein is CASSLLTFFSPYEQYF.

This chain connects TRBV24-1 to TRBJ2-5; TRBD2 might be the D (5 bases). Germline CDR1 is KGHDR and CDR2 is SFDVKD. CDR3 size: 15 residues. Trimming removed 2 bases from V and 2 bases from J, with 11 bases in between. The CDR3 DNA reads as TGTGCCACCAGTGATTCCCGGACGGGGCAAGAGACCCAGTACTTC. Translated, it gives CATSDSRTGQETQYF.

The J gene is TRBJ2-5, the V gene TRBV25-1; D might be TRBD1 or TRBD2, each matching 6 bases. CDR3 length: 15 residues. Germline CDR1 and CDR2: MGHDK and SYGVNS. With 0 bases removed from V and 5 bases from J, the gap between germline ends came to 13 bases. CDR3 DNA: TGTGCCAGCAGTGAATATTGGGGGGCTGGGGAGACCCAGTACTTC. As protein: CASSEYWGAGETQYF.

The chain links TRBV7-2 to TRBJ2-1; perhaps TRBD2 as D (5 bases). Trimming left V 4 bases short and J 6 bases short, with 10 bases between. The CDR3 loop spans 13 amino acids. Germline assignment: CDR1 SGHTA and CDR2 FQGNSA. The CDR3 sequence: CASSYTRANEQFF. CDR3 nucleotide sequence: TGTGCCAGCAGCTATACTAGGGCCAATGAGCAGTTCTTC.

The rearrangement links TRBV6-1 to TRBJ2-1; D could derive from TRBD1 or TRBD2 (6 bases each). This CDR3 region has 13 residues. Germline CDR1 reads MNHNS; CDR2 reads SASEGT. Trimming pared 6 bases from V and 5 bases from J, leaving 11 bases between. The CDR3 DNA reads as TGTGCCAGCAGATGGGGGGCCGACAATGAGCAGTTCTTC. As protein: CASRWGADNEQFF.

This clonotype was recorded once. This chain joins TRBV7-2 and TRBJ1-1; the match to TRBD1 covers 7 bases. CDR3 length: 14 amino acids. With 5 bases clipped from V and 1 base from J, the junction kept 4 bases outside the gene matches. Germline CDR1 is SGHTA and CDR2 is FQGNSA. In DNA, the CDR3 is TGTGCCAGCAGCCTCGGGACAGCGAACACTGAAGCTTTCTTT. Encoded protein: CASSLGTANTEAFF.

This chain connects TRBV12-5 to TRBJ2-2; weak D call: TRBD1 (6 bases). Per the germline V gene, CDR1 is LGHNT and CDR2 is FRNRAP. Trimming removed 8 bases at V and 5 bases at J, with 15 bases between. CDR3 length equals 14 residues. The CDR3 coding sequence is TGTGCTAGTCTATCCAGGGGAAATACCGGGGAGCTGTTTTTT. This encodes CASLSRGNTGELFF.

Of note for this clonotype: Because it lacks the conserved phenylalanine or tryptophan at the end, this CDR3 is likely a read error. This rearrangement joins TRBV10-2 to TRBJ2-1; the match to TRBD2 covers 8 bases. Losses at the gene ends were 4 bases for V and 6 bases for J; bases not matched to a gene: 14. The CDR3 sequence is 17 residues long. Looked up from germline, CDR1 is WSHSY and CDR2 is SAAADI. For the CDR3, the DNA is TGCGCCAGCAGTGCCGGGGGAGGGGGACTAGGGGGCAATGAGCAGTTCTCC. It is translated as CASSAGGGGLGGNEQFS.

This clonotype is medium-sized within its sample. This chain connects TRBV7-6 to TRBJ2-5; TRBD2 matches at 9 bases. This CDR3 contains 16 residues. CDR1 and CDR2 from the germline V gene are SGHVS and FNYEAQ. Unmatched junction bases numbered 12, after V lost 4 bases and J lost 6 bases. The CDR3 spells CASSSLWGSGRQTQYF. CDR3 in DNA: TGTGCCAGCAGCTCCCTCTGGGGTAGCGGGAGACAGACCCAGTACTTC.

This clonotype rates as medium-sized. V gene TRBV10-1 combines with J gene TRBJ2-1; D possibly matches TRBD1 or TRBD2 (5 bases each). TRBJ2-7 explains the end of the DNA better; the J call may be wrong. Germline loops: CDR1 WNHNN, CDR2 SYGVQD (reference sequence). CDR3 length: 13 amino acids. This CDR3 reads CASSGLAFHEQYF. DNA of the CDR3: TGCGCCAGTTCGGGGCTAGCTTTCCACGAGCAGTACTTC.

The CDR3 sequence is CASSEDFSGANVLTF. The CDR3 coding sequence is TGTGCCAGCAGTGAAGATTTTTCTGGGGCCAACGTCCTGACTTTC. The chain combines TRBV6-1 with TRBJ2-6; D is unclear. The V gene lost 1 base and the J gene lost 1 base, with 5 bases spanning the gap. This CDR3 is 15 amino acids long. The germline CDR1 and CDR2 sequences are MNHNS and SASEGT.

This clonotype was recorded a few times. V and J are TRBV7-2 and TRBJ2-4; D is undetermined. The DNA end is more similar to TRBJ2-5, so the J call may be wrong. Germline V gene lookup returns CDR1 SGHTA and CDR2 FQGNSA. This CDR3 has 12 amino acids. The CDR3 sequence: CASSPLWETQYF. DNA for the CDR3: TGTGCCAGCAGCCCTCTATGGGAGACCCAGTACTTC.